The text below deals with one TCR beta chain. Antigen: not known. PCR amplification relied on 60 Vbeta primers (plus 13 Jbeta primers). Produced via immunoSEQ multiplex PCR; TCRdb's table is partial and in-frame only. The repertoire includes some 120,000 clones, 74% of them detected once, and around 5% sits in the top ten. The sample belongs to a study of cytomegalovirus exposure and HLA in healthy donors. Study-wide results and limits: As was reported, the classifier diagnosed cytomegalovirus status with high specificity and sensitivity.

This CDR3 spans 18 amino acids. V gave up 0 bases and J gave up 4 bases, with 20 bases separating them. CDR1 is SGDLS, CDR2 YYNGEE, per germline. The receptor's source is a man between 25 and 39 years old in good health and CMV-seropositive. The sample taken for sequencing was PBMCs. The chain couples TRBV9 to TRBJ2-1, with D perhaps matching TRBD2 (6 bases). CDR3 DNA sequence: TGTGCCAGCAGCGTAGGCGGCTCCGGGACTTTCTTTTACAATGAGCAGTTCTTC. Encoded protein: CASSVGGSGTFFYNEQFF. The full variable domain, completed using reference TRBV9 and TRBJ2-1, is DSGVTQTPKHLITATGQRVTLRCSPRSGDLSVYWYQQSLDQGLQFLIQYYNGEERAKGNILERFSAQQFPDLHSELNLSSLELGDSALYFCASSVGGSGTFFYNEQFFGPGTRLTVL.